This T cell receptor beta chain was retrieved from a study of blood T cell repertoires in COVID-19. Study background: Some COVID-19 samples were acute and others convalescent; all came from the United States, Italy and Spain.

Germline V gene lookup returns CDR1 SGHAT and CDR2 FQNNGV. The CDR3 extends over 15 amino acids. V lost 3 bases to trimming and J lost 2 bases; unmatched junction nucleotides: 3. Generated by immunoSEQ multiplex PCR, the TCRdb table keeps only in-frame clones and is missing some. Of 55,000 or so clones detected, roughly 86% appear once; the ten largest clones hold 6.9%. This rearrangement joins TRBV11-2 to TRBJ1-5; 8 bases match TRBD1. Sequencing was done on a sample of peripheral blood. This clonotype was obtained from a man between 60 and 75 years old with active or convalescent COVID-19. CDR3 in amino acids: CASSLTGDGNQPQHF. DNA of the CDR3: TGTGCCAGCAGCTTGACAGGGGATGGCAATCAGCCCCAGCATTTT. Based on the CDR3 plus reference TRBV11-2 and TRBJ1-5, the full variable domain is EAGVAQSPRYKIIEKRQSVAFWCNPISGHATLYWYQQILGQGPKLLIQFQNNGVVDDSQLPKDRFSAERLKGVDSTLKIQPAKLEDSAVYLCASSLTGDGNQPQHFGDGTRLSIL.